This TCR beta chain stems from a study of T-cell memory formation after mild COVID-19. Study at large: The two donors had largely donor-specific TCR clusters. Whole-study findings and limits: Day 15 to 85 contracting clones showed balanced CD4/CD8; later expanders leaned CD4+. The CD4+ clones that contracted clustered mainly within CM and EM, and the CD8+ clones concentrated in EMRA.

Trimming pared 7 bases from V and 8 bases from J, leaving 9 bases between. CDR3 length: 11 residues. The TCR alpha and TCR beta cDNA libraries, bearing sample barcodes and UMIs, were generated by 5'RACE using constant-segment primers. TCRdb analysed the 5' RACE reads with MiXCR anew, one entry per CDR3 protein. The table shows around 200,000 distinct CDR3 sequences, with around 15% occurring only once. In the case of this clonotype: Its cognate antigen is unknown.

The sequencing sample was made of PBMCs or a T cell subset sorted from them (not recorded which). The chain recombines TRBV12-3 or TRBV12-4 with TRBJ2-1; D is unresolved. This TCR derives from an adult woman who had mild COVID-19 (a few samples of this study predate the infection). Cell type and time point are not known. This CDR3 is CASTLAYEQFF. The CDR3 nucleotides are TGTGCCAGCACCCTTGCCTATGAGCAGTTCTTC.